Reported below is one TCR beta chain. These data originate in a study of T cell changes during pregnancy in multiple sclerosis. The CDR3 is 14 residues long. Germline V lookup: CDR1 MNHNS, CDR2 SASEGT. V dropped 2 bases and J dropped 8 bases, with 13 bases sitting between them. Using immunoSEQ multiplex PCR, the repertoire was profiled, and TCRdb retains in-frame clones only, with some absent. The sample carries under 50,000 clones, approximately 87% recorded once. The gene calls are TRBV6-1 and TRBJ2-1; no clear D gene. The specimen comprised peripheral blood, sampled in the first trimester of pregnancy. The sequence came from a female donor in good health, enrolled as a control in a pregnancy study. CDR3 in amino acids: CASSEFVSVYEQFF. CDR3 bases: TGTGCCAGCAGTGAATTTGTGAGCGTCTATGAGCAGTTCTTC.